Below, 14 T cell receptor beta chains from the same sample are listed, as sequenced in a study of siplizumab effects on memory and regulatory T cells. The repertoire was sequenced with immunoSEQ multiplex PCR; TCRdb's copy has only in-frame clones and lacks some. The data contain 87,000 or so clones, 75% to 90% of them seen just once; the ten biggest clones take up 15%. What was sequenced was CD4+ T cells sorted from blood. The receptors here all came from a human donor in good health.

This chain links TRBV11-2 with TRBJ2-2; D remains ambiguous. The CDR3 is 15 amino acids. Trimming removed 3 bases at V and 1 base at J, with 9 bases between. Germline values: CDR1 SGHAT, CDR2 FQNNGV. The CDR3 DNA reads as TGTGCCAGCAGCTTGGTAGTTCTGAACACCGGGGAGCTGTTTTTT. It is translated as CASSLVVLNTGELFF.

This chain uses TRBV4-1 with TRBJ1-3; D remains ambiguous. Per germline, CDR1 MGHRA and CDR2 YSYEKL. The CDR3 length is 16 residues. Trimming shortened V by 0 bases and J by 1 base, and 10 bases separated the two germline ends. CDR3 residues: CASSQEISWSGNTIYF. The CDR3 DNA reads as TGCGCCAGCAGCCAAGAAATCAGCTGGTCTGGAAACACCATATATTTT.

The chain couples TRBV30 to TRBJ1-2; D is unclear. V lost 0 bases to trimming and J lost 0 bases, with 14 bases between them. This CDR3 has 16 residues. The germline V gene has CDR1 GTSNPN and CDR2 SVGIG (reference sequence). The CDR3 DNA sequence: TGTGCCTGGAGTGTACGTTGGCGGTTAGCTAACTATGGCTACACCTTC. Translation: CAWSVRWRLANYGYTF.

The rearrangement joins TRBV7-9 to TRBJ2-5; the match to TRBD1 covers 8 bases. With 3 bases clipped from V and 4 bases from J, the junction kept 4 bases outside the gene matches. This CDR3 spans 14 amino acids. CDR1 and CDR2 from the germline V gene are SEHNR and FQNEAQ (reference sequence). Here the CDR3 DNA reads TGTGCCAGCAGCTTCGGACAGGGAGGAGAGACCCAGTACTTC. Translating it yields CASSFGQGGETQYF.

The rearrangement uses TRBV6-5 and TRBJ2-7, with D hard to call. This CDR3 contains 13 residues. V shed 6 bases and J shed 6 bases, with 15 bases lying between them. Germline V lookup: CDR1 MNHEY, CDR2 SVGAGI. In DNA, the CDR3 is TGTGCCAGCAGCCTTACCGGTTCGGCCGAGCAGTACTTC. It specifies CASSLTGSAEQYF.

This clone was recorded only once. The CDR3 loop reads CASSGRSSYNEQFF. CDR3 sequence (DNA): TGTGCCAGCAGCGGACGCAGCTCCTACAATGAGCAGTTCTTC. The chain links TRBV6-1 to TRBJ2-1; D ambiguous. The CDR3 runs to 14 residues. CDR1 MNHNS and CDR2 SASEGT come from the germline V gene. The V end was cut by 6 bases, the J end by 0 bases, with 9 bases between.

This clone was observed once. The chain has TRBV30 and TRBJ2-5; perhaps TRBD2 as D (6 bases). Between the trimmed V and J ends, which lost 0 bases and 5 bases, there was a span of 13 bases. The CDR3 spans 14 residues. Germline V gene sequence: CDR1 GTSNPN, CDR2 SVGIG (reference sequence). The CDR3 coding sequence is TGTGCCTGGAGTGTACGGGCAGGGAGGGAGACCCAGTACTTC. Translation gives CAWSVRAGRETQYF.

The V call is TRBV27, the J call TRBJ1-4; no firm D call. Between the trimmed V and J ends, which lost 3 bases and 5 bases, there was a span of 13 bases. The germline gives CDR1 MNHEY, CDR2 SMNVEV (reference sequence). The CDR3 has 15 residues. The CDR3 DNA reads as TGTGCCAGCAGTTTTCGTTTCGGCACCAATGAAAAACTGTTTTTT. Protein product: CASSFRFGTNEKLFF.

This clone is a singleton in its sample. CDR3 nucleotide sequence: TGTGCCAGTAGTATCTCTAGCGGGAGTCGCTCTAGCACAGATACGCAGTATTTT. Translation gives CASSISSGSRSSTDTQYF. The chain recombines TRBV19 with TRBJ2-3, with TRBD2 identical over 10 bases. CDR1 and CDR2 (germline): LNHDA, SQIVND (reference sequence). J gave up 0 bases and V 3 bases, and 9 bases lay outside the gene matches. The CDR3 has 18 residues.

The chain recombines TRBV27 with TRBJ2-7; 10 bases align to TRBD2. Unmatched junction bases numbered 12, after V lost 7 bases and J lost 6 bases. Germline lookup yields CDR1 MNHEY and CDR2 SMNVEV (reference sequence). This CDR3 is 15 amino acids long. DNA for the CDR3: TGTGCCAGCACCGGCATTGGGCTAGCGGGAGCCGAGCAGTACTTC. Protein: CASTGIGLAGAEQYF.

The chain is built from TRBV7-6 and TRBJ2-7; 7 bases match TRBD2. The germline V gene encodes CDR1 SGHVS and CDR2 FNYEAQ. The CDR3 has 15 amino acids. V lost 6 bases, J lost 0 bases, and 8 bases stayed unmatched. The CDR3 sequence: CASRKTTGGSYEQYF. CDR3 nucleotide sequence: TGTGCCAGCAGAAAAACGACGGGAGGCTCCTACGAGCAGTACTTC.

V is TRBV5-5 and J is TRBJ2-7, with D tentatively TRBD1 or TRBD2 (6 bases each). The germline gives CDR1 SGHKS, CDR2 YYEKEE (reference sequence). The CDR3 has 15 amino acids. Trimming shortened V by 3 bases and J by 2 bases, and 15 bases separated the two germline ends. CDR3 coding DNA: TGTGCCAGCAGCTCAGAGGGGGGCCTCGCCTACGAGCAGTACTTC. It encodes CASSSEGGLAYEQYF.

The chain employs TRBV4-1 and TRBJ2-2; 16 positions match TRBD2. Trimming removed 2 bases from V and 4 bases from J; junction bases left unmatched: 7. The CDR3 consists of 19 residues. The V gene's germline CDR1 is MGHRA and CDR2 YSYEKL. CDR3 sequence reads: CASSQLGLAGGPGTGELFF. Written as DNA, the CDR3 is TGCGCCAGCAGCCAATTGGGACTAGCGGGAGGGCCTGGCACCGGGGAGCTGTTTTTT.

The V gene is TRBV5-4, the J gene TRBJ2-2; 10 nucleotides match TRBD1. V shed 0 bases, J shed 6 bases, and the junction held 5 bases outside the gene matches. The V gene's germline CDR1 is SGHNT and CDR2 YYREEE (reference sequence). This CDR3 has 16 residues. CDR3 in amino acids: CASSLGRQGASGELFF. The CDR3 nucleotides are TGTGCCAGCAGCTTGGGTCGACAGGGGGCGTCCGGGGAGCTGTTTTTT.